These T cell receptor beta chains were read from a single sample in a study of blood T cell repertoires in COVID-19. The table came from immunoSEQ multiplex PCR; TCRdb's copy has only in-frame clones and leaves some out. The data contain about 81,000 clones, around 88% of them singletons. The material sequenced was peripheral blood. The source is a woman over 75 with acute or convalescent COVID-19. The CDR3 runs from the conserved cysteine through the conserved F or W. Fields, in order: J gene, clone size, V gene, D gene, CDR3 protein, CDR3 DNA. D genes are given only for firm matches. Not all rows give a size; the values are once, few, many and, for expanded clones, a class.

J: TRBJ1-1
size: -
V: TRBV7-9
D: TRBD1
CDR3: CASSSTMGTGRNTEAFF
DNA: TGTGCCAGCAGCTCGACCATGGGGACAGGGCGGAACACTGAAGCTTTCTTT

J: TRBJ2-6
size: -
V: TRBV30
D: -
CDR3: CACTQGDSGANVLTF
DNA: TGTGCCTGTACACAGGGAGACTCTGGGGCCAACGTCCTGACTTTC

J: TRBJ2-3
size: -
V: TRBV3-1/TRBV3-2
D: -
CDR3: CASSQPISGLSSTDTQYF
DNA: TGTGCCAGCAGCCAACCTATTTCGGGACTCTCGAGCACAGATACGCAGTATTTT

J: TRBJ2-7
size: -
V: TRBV5-1
D: -
CDR3: CASSAGIAYEQYF
DNA: TGCGCCAGCTCCGCCGGTATTGCCTACGAGCAGTACTTC

J: TRBJ2-2
size: -
V: TRBV5-1
D: TRBD1
CDR3: CASSLVQGAPGELFF
DNA: TGCGCCAGCAGCTTGGTTCAGGGGGCACCCGGGGAGCTGTTTTTT

J: TRBJ2-3
size: -
V: TRBV24-1
D: TRBD1
CDR3: CATQGDTDTQYF
DNA: TGTGCCACCCAGGGGGACACAGATACGCAGTATTTT

J: TRBJ2-3
size: -
V: TRBV30
D: -
CDR3: CAWSAQGIRTDTQYF
DNA: TGTGCCTGGAGTGCGCAGGGTATAAGGACAGATACGCAGTATTTT

J: TRBJ1-1
size: -
V: TRBV29-1
D: -
CDR3: CSVRGGTEAFF
DNA: TGCAGCGTACGCGGGGGCACTGAAGCTTTCTTT

J: TRBJ2-3
size: -
V: TRBV6-5
D: TRBD2
CDR3: CASSPGLAGKDTQYF
DNA: TGTGCCAGCAGCCCGGGACTAGCGGGGAAAGATACGCAGTATTTT

J: TRBJ1-2
size: -
V: TRBV27
D: TRBD1
CDR3: CATVLGTGGSRDYGYTF
DNA: TGTGCCACCGTCCTCGGGACAGGGGGCAGCAGGGACTATGGCTACACCTTC

J: TRBJ2-1
size: -
V: TRBV3-1/TRBV3-2
D: -
CDR3: CASSQVRLSSYNEQFF
DNA: TGTGCCAGCAGCCAAGTCCGTCTTAGCTCCTACAATGAGCAGTTCTTC

J: TRBJ2-3
size: -
V: TRBV29-1
D: TRBD1
CDR3: CSVEDLTGAGDTQYF
DNA: TGCAGCGTTGAAGATCTCACAGGGGCTGGAGATACGCAGTATTTT

J: TRBJ1-5
size: -
V: TRBV12-3/TRBV12-4
D: -
CDR3: CASTGRAQPQHF
DNA: TGTGCCAGCACCGGGAGGGCCCAGCCCCAGCATTTT

J: TRBJ2-1
size: -
V: TRBV5-1
D: TRBD2
CDR3: CASSLALAGTNNEQFF
DNA: TGCGCCAGCAGCTTGGCGCTAGCGGGAACTAACAATGAGCAGTTCTTC

J: TRBJ2-7
size: -
V: TRBV3-1/TRBV3-2
D: -
CDR3: CASSYTLSEQYF
DNA: TGTGCCAGCAGCTACACGCTCAGCGAGCAGTACTTC

J: TRBJ2-7
size: -
V: TRBV19
D: TRBD2
CDR3: CASSPTSGILYEQYF
DNA: TGTGCCAGTAGCCCAACTAGCGGAATTCTCTACGAGCAGTACTTC

J: TRBJ2-2
size: once
V: TRBV27
D: -
CDR3: CASSFGANTGELFF
DNA: TGTGCCAGCAGTTTCGGAGCCAACACCGGGGAGCTGTTTTTT

J: TRBJ1-6
size: -
V: TRBV5-8
D: TRBD1
CDR3: CASRGQLNSPLHF
DNA: TGTGCCAGCAGGGGACAGTTAAATTCACCCCTCCACTTT

J: TRBJ2-1
size: -
V: TRBV4-1
D: TRBD2
CDR3: CASSAGGYPYNEQFF
DNA: TGCGCCAGCAGCGCCGGGGGGTACCCCTACAATGAGCAGTTCTTC

J: TRBJ2-5
size: once
V: TRBV7-2
D: -
CDR3: CASSLQPLGGYQETQYF
DNA: TGTGCCAGCAGCTTACAGCCCCTCGGGGGATACCAAGAGACCCAGTACTTC

J: TRBJ1-2
size: -
V: TRBV7-9
D: TRBD1
CDR3: CASSLDRGNGYTF
DNA: TGTGCCAGCAGCTTAGACAGGGGAAATGGCTACACCTTC

J: TRBJ1-5
size: -
V: TRBV6-6
D: -
CDR3: CASVEANQPQHF
DNA: TGTGCCAGCGTAGAAGCAAATCAGCCCCAGCATTTT

J: TRBJ2-7
size: -
V: TRBV6-5
D: TRBD2
CDR3: CASTQRGPPYEQYF
DNA: TGTGCCAGCACCCAGCGGGGGCCGCCCTACGAGCAGTACTTC

J: TRBJ2-3
size: few
V: TRBV7-2
D: -
CDR3: CASSLDRTMGGDTQYF
DNA: TGTGCCAGCAGCTTAGACCGGACGATGGGGGGAGATACGCAGTATTTT

J: TRBJ1-1
size: few
V: TRBV5-5
D: TRBD1
CDR3: CASSAAIQGLNTEAFF
DNA: TGTGCCAGCAGCGCCGCAATACAGGGGCTGAACACTGAAGCTTTCTTT

J: TRBJ2-1
size: -
V: TRBV5-4
D: TRBD2
CDR3: CASSLVGGRGPGNEQFF
DNA: TGTGCCAGCAGCTTGGTCGGCGGGAGGGGTCCGGGCAATGAGCAGTTCTTC

J: TRBJ1-2
size: -
V: TRBV19
D: TRBD1
CDR3: CASSIRTGARNYGYTF
DNA: TGTGCCAGTAGTATAAGAACAGGGGCGCGAAACTATGGCTACACCTTC

J: TRBJ2-4
size: -
V: TRBV7-2
D: TRBD2
CDR3: CASSFSGGGGNKYF
DNA: TGTGCCAGCAGCTTTAGCGGGGGCGGCGGGAATAAGTACTTC

J: TRBJ2-3
size: -
V: TRBV2
D: -
CDR3: CASSVDGGENTQYF
DNA: TGTGCCAGCAGTGTGGATGGGGGCGAAAATACGCAGTATTTT

J: TRBJ2-1
size: -
V: TRBV10-3
D: -
CDR3: CAISGTEKYNEQFF
DNA: TGTGCCATCAGTGGGACAGAAAAATACAATGAGCAGTTCTTC

J: TRBJ2-7
size: -
V: TRBV29-1
D: -
CDR3: CSVGSSGNEQYF
DNA: TGCAGCGTGGGCTCGTCGGGAAACGAGCAGTACTTC

J: TRBJ2-7
size: -
V: TRBV29-1
D: -
CDR3: CSVEDLRGSEQYF
DNA: TGCAGCGTTGAAGATCTTCGGGGAAGCGAGCAGTACTTC

J: TRBJ2-5
size: -
V: TRBV27
D: -
CDR3: CASSFSYQETQYF
DNA: TGTGCCAGCAGTTTCTCGTACCAAGAGACCCAGTACTTC

J: TRBJ2-2
size: -
V: TRBV6-5
D: -
CDR3: CASRETFGELFF
DNA: TGTGCCAGCAGAGAGACATTCGGGGAGCTGTTTTTT

J: TRBJ1-5
size: -
V: TRBV6-2/TRBV6-3
D: TRBD1
CDR3: CASSSTGQGAPQPQHF
DNA: TGTGCCAGCAGTTCTACCGGACAGGGGGCGCCTCAGCCCCAGCATTTT

J: TRBJ1-3
size: -
V: TRBV7-2
D: TRBD1
CDR3: CASRTTGQGIGNTIYF
DNA: TGTGCCAGCAGGACAACGGGACAGGGAATTGGAAACACCATATATTTT

J: TRBJ2-5
size: -
V: TRBV9
D: -
CDR3: CASSRLAGPQETQYF
DNA: TGTGCCAGCAGCCGCCTGGCGGGGCCCCAAGAGACCCAGTACTTC

J: TRBJ2-5
size: -
V: TRBV4-1
D: TRBD2
CDR3: CASSLGASGSLETQYF
DNA: TGCGCCAGCAGCCTCGGGGCTAGCGGGAGTCTAGAGACCCAGTACTTC

J: TRBJ1-2
size: -
V: TRBV7-9
D: TRBD1
CDR3: CASSLQTGGDDGYTF
DNA: TGTGCCAGCAGCTTGCAGACAGGGGGCGACGATGGCTACACCTTC

J: TRBJ1-2
size: -
V: TRBV4-2
D: -
CDR3: CASGRANRVSDYTF
DNA: TGTGCCAGTGGGCGGGCCAACCGAGTTTCGGATTACACCTTC

J: TRBJ2-1
size: -
V: TRBV18
D: TRBD2
CDR3: CASSSYFSGSNYNEQFF
DNA: TGTGCCAGCTCATCCTACTTCAGCGGGAGTAACTACAATGAGCAGTTCTTC

J: TRBJ2-1
size: few
V: TRBV7-9
D: -
CDR3: CASSPRSGVSNYNEQFF
DNA: TGTGCCAGCAGCCCCCGTTCCGGGGTATCTAACTACAATGAGCAGTTCTTC

J: TRBJ2-3
size: -
V: TRBV4-2
D: TRBD2
CDR3: CASSQELAGGTDTQYF
DNA: TGTGCCAGCAGCCAAGAACTAGCGGGGGGAACAGATACGCAGTATTTT

J: TRBJ1-2
size: -
V: TRBV6-5
D: -
CDR3: CASTTSRLGGGYTF
DNA: TGTGCCAGCACTACTTCTAGGTTAGGAGGTGGCTACACCTTC

J: TRBJ1-6
size: -
V: TRBV2
D: -
CDR3: CASQRVTDYNSPLHF
DNA: TGTGCCAGCCAGAGAGTGACAGACTATAATTCACCCCTCCACTTT

J: TRBJ2-7
size: -
V: TRBV5-1
D: TRBD1
CDR3: CASRTGTGGYEQYF
DNA: TGCGCCAGCAGGACCGGGACAGGAGGCTACGAGCAGTACTTC

J: TRBJ1-3
size: -
V: TRBV5-1
D: -
CDR3: CASSGGAPRGNTIYF
DNA: TGCGCCAGCAGCGGGGGCGCCCCTCGGGGAAACACCATATATTTT

J: TRBJ2-1
size: -
V: TRBV6-2/TRBV6-3
D: TRBD2
CDR3: CASSYSGGGAVKQFF
DNA: TGTGCCAGCAGTTACTCGGGCGGGGGGGCAGTTAAGCAGTTCTTC

J: TRBJ1-4
size: -
V: TRBV30
D: TRBD1
CDR3: CAWNENRGDEKLFF
DNA: TGTGCCTGGAATGAGAACAGGGGGGATGAAAAACTGTTTTTT

J: TRBJ2-1
size: -
V: TRBV5-4
D: TRBD2
CDR3: CASSLAGREGSGNEQFF
DNA: TGTGCCAGCAGCTTGGCCGGGCGGGAGGGATCTGGCAATGAGCAGTTCTTC

J: TRBJ2-2
size: -
V: TRBV5-4
D: TRBD2
CDR3: CASSPLAAANTGELFF
DNA: TGTGCCAGCAGCCCACTAGCGGCAGCCAACACCGGGGAGCTGTTTTTT

J: TRBJ1-5
size: once
V: TRBV19
D: TRBD1
CDR3: CASSSDRNSNQPQHF
DNA: TGTGCCAGTAGTTCGGACAGGAACAGCAATCAGCCCCAGCATTTT

J: TRBJ1-4
size: -
V: TRBV19
D: -
CDR3: CASGRVPNEKLFF
DNA: TGTGCCAGCGGGCGGGTACCTAATGAAAAACTGTTTTTT

J: TRBJ1-5
size: -
V: TRBV6-2/TRBV6-3
D: TRBD1
CDR3: CASSFRGLEQPQHF
DNA: TGTGCCAGCAGTTTCAGGGGGTTAGAGCAGCCCCAGCATTTT